The entry that follows covers one T cell receptor beta chain sequence. Sequenced by immunoSEQ multiplex PCR; TCRdb stores in-frame clones only, minus some. The data contain approximately 35,000 clones, over 85% of them singletons. These data belong to a study of control samples from healthy donors and cancer patients. The sequenced sample was PBMCs. This clonotype was sampled from a man in his forties with colorectal cancer.

The CDR3: CASSLTHSGQETQYF. DNA for the CDR3: TGTGCCAGCAGCTTAACGCACAGTGGGCAAGAGACCCAGTACTTC. The V and J genes are TRBV7-3 and TRBJ2-5; D is unclear. This CDR3 contains 15 residues. Germline-derived CDR1 and CDR2 are SGHTA and FQGTGA. V was shortened by 0 bases and J by 2 bases, with 10 bases between the two germline ends.